This T cell receptor beta chain stems from a study of a mutant IDH1 vaccine in newly diagnosed glioma. Study-level background: There were approximately 62% males and about 38% females among treated patients, whose mean age was about 40 years.

Using immunoSEQ multiplex PCR, the repertoire was profiled, and TCRdb retains in-frame clones only, with some absent. The table includes approximately 80,000 clones, 91% detected once. As to time point: week 5, during vaccination. In the vaccine, a single dose held 300 ug of the mutant IDH1 20-mer peptide, along with topical imiquimod. New WHO grade 3 or 4 astrocytomas that were IDH1-mutant and ATRX-lost occurred in the donors. Germline CDR1 reads SGHNT; CDR2 reads YENEEA. There are 15 residues in the CDR3. V was pared by 5 bases and J by 6 bases, with 10 bases of the junction left unmatched. As to this clone: Its antigen is not identified.

The TCR sequence derives from a woman aged 50 to 60 with glioma. V is TRBV11-3 and J is TRBJ2-1; 7 bases map to TRBD1. The starting material was PBMCs, obtained from a glioma patient whose treatment included an IDH1 peptide vaccine. Here the CDR3 DNA reads TGTGCCAGCAGCCCAAGACAGGGTGTGGGCAATGAGCAGTTCTTC. Translating it yields CASSPRQGVGNEQFF.